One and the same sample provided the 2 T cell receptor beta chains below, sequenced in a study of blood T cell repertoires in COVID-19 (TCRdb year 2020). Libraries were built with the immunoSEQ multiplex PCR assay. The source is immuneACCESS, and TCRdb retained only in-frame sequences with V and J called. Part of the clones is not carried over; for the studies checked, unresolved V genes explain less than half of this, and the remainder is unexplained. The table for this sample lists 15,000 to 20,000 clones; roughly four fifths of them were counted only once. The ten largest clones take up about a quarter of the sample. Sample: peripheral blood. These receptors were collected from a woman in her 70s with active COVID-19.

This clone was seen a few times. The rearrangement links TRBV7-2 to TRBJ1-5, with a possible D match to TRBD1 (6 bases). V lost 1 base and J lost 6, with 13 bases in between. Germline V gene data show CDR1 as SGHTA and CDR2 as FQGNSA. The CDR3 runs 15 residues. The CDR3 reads CASSLDLGASQPQHF. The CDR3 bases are TGTGCCAGCAGCTTAGATCTGGGGGCGAGTCAGCCCCAGCATTTT.

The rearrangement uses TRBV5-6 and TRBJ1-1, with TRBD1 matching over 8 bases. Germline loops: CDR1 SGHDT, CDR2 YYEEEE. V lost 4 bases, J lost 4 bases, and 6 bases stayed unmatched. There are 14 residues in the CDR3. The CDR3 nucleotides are TGTGCCAGCAGCCCAGGGGGCGAGAGCACTGAAGCTTTCTTT. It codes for CASSPGGESTEAFF.